This TCR beta chain was sequenced for a study of cytomegalovirus exposure and HLA in healthy donors (dated by TCRdb to the late 2010s). About the investigation overall: An earlier analysis of approximately 640 of the donors reported approximately 270 Gb of sequence data and around 120 million unique TCR beta sequences from around 200 million T cells. An early release covering some 640 HLA-typed donors comprised roughly 300 gigabases of sequencing data and tens of millions of unique TCR sequences. Among the roughly 400 genotyped donors, about 85% belonged to the genetic ancestry cluster associated with self-reported Caucasian donors. The study aimed to test whether signatures of past pathogen exposure could be identified by cataloging public T cell receptors. Using immunosequencing, the study profiled T cell repertoires from roughly 650 subjects and related those repertoires to cytomegalovirus serostatus. Along with the approximately 700-subject first cohort, a separate validation cohort of around 110 different subjects was used. To predict cytomegalovirus infection status, the study brought together high-throughput TCR immunosequencing, statistical association of individual TCRs with disease status, and machine learning. To study patterns of TCR occurrence, a later analysis re-analyzed previously published TCR beta repertoires from more than 550 donors and added high-resolution HLA genotyping. Rather than using new phenotypic data, the later analysis identified candidate immune exposures from TCR beta sequences and from how often those sequences occurred across donors. In an earlier analysis of a few hundred of the donors, high-throughput TCR beta sequencing was used to judge whether each TCR beta V gene segment behaved as functional or pseudogenic. Donor age, sex, ethnicity and CMV serostatus were compiled together with the repertoire data. A later genetic analysis took genome-wide SNP genotypes for about 55% of the 666 donors and used that subset as a discovery cohort. Every repertoire in the discovery cohort had been generated on one and the same sequencing platform. Both class I and class II loci were covered by HLA typing, at four-digit resolution. Typing coverage differed by locus: A, B, C, DRB1 and DQB1 were typed in about 620-640 donors, DQA1 in 500 to 550, DPA1 in around 580, and DPB1 in just under 480. A few DR-DQ haplotypes were treated as single units for association and clustering because of strong linkage in the cohort. Across roughly 420 genotyped donors of the cohort, an average of approximately 200,000 unique TCR beta nucleotide sequences per donor were sequenced, and 15% to 20% of those sequences were non-productive.

What the research found in general, with its limitations: In this cohort, only TCR beta chains were sequenced, and detectable features were limited by the absence of alpha or paired-chain data. Strong co-occurrence of HLA alleles, especially DR and DQ, made assigning TCR associations to individual alleles difficult. In the study, about 150 TCR beta chains were listed as associated with cytomegalovirus. It was suggested by the authors that the approach could potentially be generalized to other disease states and immunological phenotypes. Compared with the approximately 700-donor mean, donors in an Asian-associated ancestry cluster had fewer N-insertions in productive TCRs, according to a later genetic analysis. The only immune exposure information available for the cohort was CMV serostatus. In a later analysis, several top co-occurrence clusters were reported to appear linked to parvovirus B19, influenza, CMV and Epstein-Barr virus. Because HLA typing was missing for some donors at each locus, association tests included only the typed subset. A few of the identified cytomegalovirus-associated TCR beta chains were confirmed in vitro to be specific for cytomegalovirus antigens. Cytomegalovirus status was reported to be diagnosed by the classifier with high specificity and sensitivity in both the original and validation cohorts. Correlated functional status among segregating V segments might be attributable to linkage disequilibrium, but an unknown experimental factor could not be ruled out. In a later genetic analysis, a missense DCLRE1C variant was associated with V-gene and J-gene trimming of TCR beta chains, and the association was replicated in an independent cohort. Some 16 rarely observed V segments, including chromosome 9 orphons, were excluded from the earlier analysis of a few hundred of the donors because counts were too low. Presence/absence analyses assumed roughly uniform sequencing depth across donors, an assumption that may not hold. In an earlier analysis of roughly 560 of the donors, most TCR beta V segments were observed in productive rearrangements about 87% or about 30% of the time, broadly matching IMGT annotations. A later analysis associated 16,951 TCR beta sequences with specific HLA alleles at a false discovery rate of 0.05. In a later analysis, HLA-associated TCR beta chains were found to be more clonally expanded and to have lower generation probabilities than equally common non-associated chains. Some IMGT-functional V segments, including TRBV6-2 and TRBV6-3, could not be distinguished by the 87-base-pair reads and were therefore excluded. A further reported finding was that TCR beta sequences accurately predicted the HLA-A and HLA-B alleles for most subjects in the first cohort. Most TCR sequences were observed very rarely across donors, whereas some public TCRs were present in many individuals. Most CMV-associated TCR beta chains appeared to be HLA-restricted in a later analysis, and the HLA associations seemed to be driven largely by CMV exposure. In a later analysis, the rate of TCR association differed among HLA loci, with DRB1 alleles having the most associated TCRs and HLA-C alleles having the fewest. A group of highly shared sequence variants was considered likely to be a technical artifact of the sequencing pipeline.

The library was made by the immunoSEQ multiplex PCR assay. A mixture of 60 forward primers for TCR Vbeta segments and 13 reverse primers for TCR Jbeta segments was used in the multiplex PCR. The CDR3 region of rearranged TCR beta genes was amplified from genomic DNA with a multiplex PCR assay. On the Illumina HiSeq System, the amplified TCR beta libraries were sequenced as 87-base-pair reads. On the authors' methods: A later analysis counted about 82 million unique TCR beta chains across the roughly 700 repertoires, and some 11 million of these chains were shared by at least two donors. A nearest-neighbor algorithm error-corrected the raw reads and collapsed the reads into unique sequences, merging closely related sequences to remove PCR and sequencing errors. V, D and J gene segments were assigned by aligning CDR3 sequences to IMGT reference sequences. For a sequence to be retained, a match of at least six nucleotides was required to both a V gene segment and a J gene segment. Rearrangements were called productive when the CDR3 lacked stop codons and stayed in frame with V and J; all others were non-productive. CDR3 was defined by IMGT convention, running from the second conserved V-encoded cysteine to the conserved J-encoded phenylalanine. The earlier analysis of about 610 of the donors excluded any sequence lacking an unambiguous match to a single V gene segment. An earlier analysis of almost 600 of the donors classified V segments as functional when productive rearrangements were above 56.7% and as segregating when the standard deviation between donors was above 5%. A statistical classification framework was developed to diagnose cytomegalovirus status using the catalog of TCR beta chain sequences. A later analysis assigned V and J genes by comparing TCR nucleotide sequences with IMGT/GENE-DB human TR gene sequences. In a later analysis, CDR3 sequences and most-parsimonious VDJ recombination scenarios were assigned using the TCRdist pipeline. A later analysis defined each TCR beta chain by its CDR3 amino acid sequence plus V-gene family, and excluded reads lacking a unique V-gene family. To address suspected cross-contamination and a sequencing artifact, a later analysis removed some 620 highly shared, low-generation-probability nucleotide sequences. A later analysis calculated a clonal expansion index for each public chain from normalized within-repertoire ranks of inferred template counts. Generation probabilities in a later analysis came from a VDJ recombination model fitted to out-of-frame rearrangements, and those results were checked against IGoR. A later analysis scored TCR-TCR, TCR-HLA and TCR-CMV co-occurrence with hypergeometric tests, applying a repertoire-size bias correction to TCR pairs. A later analysis estimated false discovery rates by permuting HLA or CMV assignments 20 times. In a later analysis, co-occurring TCRs were grouped with DBSCAN, and TCRdist sequence similarity was added when clustering was performed within HLA-allele-positive subsets. Repertoires with fewer than 30,000 or more than 120,000 public chains, plus five repertoires with anomalous nucleotide sharing, were excluded from co-occurrence clustering. TCRdb stores this immuneACCESS table with in-frame sequences only. Part of the clones is absent; in the studies checked, under half of the shortfall reflects unresolved V genes, and no reason is known for the rest. V and J calls plus clone size are reproduced from that table; the DNA served to infer D and trimming. This sample is represented by about 130,000 clones; 65% to 75% of them were singletons. Jointly, the top ten make up approximately 6.4% of the sample.

A word on this clone: The antigen this receptor binds is unknown. Per-base quality was not reported, and no clone a single base away is much larger than it.

The cohort was made up of approximately 670 healthy bone marrow donors. Cohort members were all nominally healthy when sampled, although unrecorded immune exposures were likely present. The donor tested CMV seropositive and was one of the 289 seropositive cohort members. A peripheral blood sample was collected from each donor, and TCR beta sequencing was performed on peripheral blood mononuclear cells. Genomic DNA was extracted from the blood cell samples with the Qiagen DNeasy Blood Extraction Kit. V trim: 2 bases; J trim: 4 bases; unmatched bases: 7. As encoded in the germline V gene, CDR1 is SGHRS while CDR2 is YFSETQ. Spanning cysteine to phenylalanine, the CDR3 consists of 15 amino acids. Just CDR3 DNA is preserved here, 45 bases in frame from base 1.

The chain is encoded by TRBV5-1 joined to TRBJ2-7, and TRBD1 aligns with 9 junction nucleotides. The sequenced sample was PBMCs. The sequence was collected from a woman in her forties or fifties in good health and CMV-seropositive. DNA sequence: TGCGCCAGCAGCTTTTCCGGGACAGGGATGTACGAGCAGTACTTC. This translates into CASSFSGTGMYEQYF.